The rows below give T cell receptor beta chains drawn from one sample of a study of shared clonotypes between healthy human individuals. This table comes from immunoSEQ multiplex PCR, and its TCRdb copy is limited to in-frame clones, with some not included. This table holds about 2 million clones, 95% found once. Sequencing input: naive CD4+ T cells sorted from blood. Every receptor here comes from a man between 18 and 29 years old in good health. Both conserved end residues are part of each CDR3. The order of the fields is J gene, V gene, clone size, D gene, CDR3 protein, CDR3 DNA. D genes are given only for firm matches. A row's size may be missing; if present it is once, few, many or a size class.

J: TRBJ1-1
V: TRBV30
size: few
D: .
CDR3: CAWSVTDGTRAFF
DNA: TGTGCCTGGAGTGTAACGGACGGGACAAGGGCTTTCTTT

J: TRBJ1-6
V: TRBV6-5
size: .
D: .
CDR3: CASSYGRSPLHF
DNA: TGTGCCAGCAGTTACGGACGGAGCCCCCTCCACTTT

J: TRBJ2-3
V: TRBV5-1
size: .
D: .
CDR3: CASTRDSVTDTQYF
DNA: TGCGCCAGCACCAGGGACTCAGTAACAGATACGCAGTATTTT

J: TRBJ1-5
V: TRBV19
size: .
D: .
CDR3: CASSMRQAGTQPQHF
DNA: TGTGCCAGTAGTATGCGACAGGCAGGGACTCAGCCCCAGCATTTT

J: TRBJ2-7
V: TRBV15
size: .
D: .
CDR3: CATSRETGFEQYF
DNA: TGTGCCACCAGCAGAGAAACAGGGTTTGAGCAGTACTTC

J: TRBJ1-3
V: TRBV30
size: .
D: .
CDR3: CAWSSPVPIYF
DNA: TGTGCCTGGAGTAGTCCGGTCCCCATATATTTT

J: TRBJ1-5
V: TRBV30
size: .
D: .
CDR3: CAWSVSLMPRGYSNQPQHF
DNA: TGTGCCTGGAGTGTAAGTTTGATGCCTCGGGGTTATAGCAATCAGCCCCAGCATTTT

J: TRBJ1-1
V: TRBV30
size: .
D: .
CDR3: CAWSLTRNTEAFF
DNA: TGTGCCTGGAGTTTAACAAGGAACACTGAAGCTTTCTTT

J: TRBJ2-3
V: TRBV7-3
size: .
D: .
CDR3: CASSSDSRTSTDTQYF
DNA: TGTGCCAGCAGCTCCGACTCTAGGACTAGCACAGATACGCAGTATTTT

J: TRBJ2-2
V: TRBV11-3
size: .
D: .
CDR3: CASSYPTGELFF
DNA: TGTGCCAGCAGCTACCCCACCGGGGAGCTGTTTTTT

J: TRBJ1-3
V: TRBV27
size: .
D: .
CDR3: CASSLSSGNTIYF
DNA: TGTGCCAGCAGTTTAAGCTCTGGAAACACCATATATTTT

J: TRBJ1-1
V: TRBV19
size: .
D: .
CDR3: CASSIGGKGVNTEAFF
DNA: TGTGCCAGTAGTATTGGGGGTAAGGGGGTGAACACTGAAGCTTTCTTT

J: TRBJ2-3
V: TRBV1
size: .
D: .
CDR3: CTSSSSGSTDTQYF
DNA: TGCACCAGCAGTAGTAGCGGTAGCACAGATACGCAGTATTTT

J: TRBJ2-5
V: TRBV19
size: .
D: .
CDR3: CASPGAGSGVVETQYF
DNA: TGTGCCAGTCCCGGAGCAGGGTCAGGGGTCGTGGAGACCCAGTACTTC

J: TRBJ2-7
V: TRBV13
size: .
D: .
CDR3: CASSLGRLVEQYF
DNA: TGTGCCAGCAGCTTAGGCCGACTCGTCGAGCAGTACTTC

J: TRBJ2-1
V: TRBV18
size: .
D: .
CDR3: CASSFTGGQNDEQFF
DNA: TGTGCCAGCTCATTCACCGGAGGACAGAATGATGAGCAGTTCTTC

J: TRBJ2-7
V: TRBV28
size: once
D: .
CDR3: CASSPGGPYEQYF
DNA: TGTGCCAGCAGTCCAGGGGGGCCCTACGAGCAGTACTTC

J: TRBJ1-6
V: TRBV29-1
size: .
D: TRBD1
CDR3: CSVVLGQHNSPLHF
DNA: TGCAGCGTTGTTTTGGGACAGCATAATTCACCCCTCCACTTT

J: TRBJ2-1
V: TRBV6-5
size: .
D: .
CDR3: CASSYDLDSYNEQFF
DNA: TGTGCCAGCAGCTACGACCTGGACAGTTACAATGAGCAGTTCTTC

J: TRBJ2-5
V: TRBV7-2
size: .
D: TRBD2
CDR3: CASARTSGGQETQYF
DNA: TGTGCCAGCGCCAGGACTAGCGGAGGACAAGAGACCCAGTACTTC

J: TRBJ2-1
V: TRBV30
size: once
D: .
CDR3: CAWTDFGNPQFF
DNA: TGTGCCTGGACGGATTTTGGAAACCCCCAGTTCTTC

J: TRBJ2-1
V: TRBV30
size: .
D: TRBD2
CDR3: CATILAGAWYEQFF
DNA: TGTGCCACCATACTAGCGGGAGCCTGGTATGAGCAGTTCTTC